A single sample gave rise to the 16 T cell receptor beta chains below, sequenced in a study of shared clonotypes between healthy human individuals. Method: immunoSEQ multiplex PCR; TCRdb's copy keeps in-frame clones and lacks some. The table records approximately 700,000 clones, roughly 72% of them present only once. The sequenced sample was memory CD4+ T cells sorted from blood. Subset reported: CD45RA-negative fraction. These TCRs come from a woman in her thirties in good health.

The J gene is TRBJ2-1, the V gene TRBV4-1; TRBD2 matches 9 bases. V was pared by 3 bases and J by 8 bases, with 5 bases of the junction left unmatched. Germline V gene sequence: CDR1 MGHRA, CDR2 YSYEKL. The CDR3 contains 14 residues. The CDR3 protein is CASSQGLALHEQFF. The CDR3 DNA reads as TGCGCCAGCAGCCAGGGACTAGCTCTGCATGAGCAGTTCTTC.

This chain connects TRBV15 to TRBJ2-2; unclear D gene. Trimming shortened V by 5 bases and J by 5 bases, and 15 bases separated the two germline ends. The germline CDR1 and CDR2 sequences are LNHNV and YYDKDF (reference sequence). CDR3 size: 15 residues. CDR3 DNA: TGTGCCACCAGCCGGTGGACCGGCGGAACCGGGGAGCTGTTTTTT. The encoded protein is CATSRWTGGTGELFF.

This chain links TRBV6-5 with TRBJ1-2, with 8 nucleotides matching TRBD1. Germline CDR1 MNHEY, CDR2 SVGAGI. V gave up 7 bases and J gave up 4 bases; unmatched junction bases: 5. CDR3 length: 13 residues. The CDR3: CASTPGQAYGYTF. The CDR3 nucleotides are TGTGCCAGCACCCCGGGACAGGCCTATGGCTACACCTTC.

The rearrangement links TRBV10-2 to TRBJ2-2; D remains unclear. Looked up from germline, CDR1 is WSHSY and CDR2 is SAAADI. Trimming removed 8 bases from V and 5 bases from J, with 12 bases in between. This CDR3 comprises 13 residues. CDR3 coding DNA: TGCGCCAGCGCCGAGATAGGGACCGGGGAGCTGTTTTTT. It encodes CASAEIGTGELFF.

This clone has a single count. V gene TRBV7-9 combines with J gene TRBJ1-2; the D gene is possibly TRBD1 (6 bases). CDR3 length: 15 residues. The germline V and J ends were trimmed by 1 base and 8 bases, with 17 bases remaining between them. Germline loops: CDR1 SEHNR, CDR2 FQNEAQ (reference sequence). CDR3 sequence (DNA): TGTGCCAGCAGCTTAGGGGGGCAGGCCTCGCTGGGCTACACCTTC. Encoded protein: CASSLGGQASLGYTF.

The chain joins TRBV2 to TRBJ1-5; D is undetermined. CDR1 is SNHLY and CDR2 is FYNNEI in the germline V gene. The V gene lost 8 bases and the J gene lost 0 bases, with 14 bases spanning the gap. This CDR3 region has 15 residues. The CDR3 is CASAQERGSNQPQHF. DNA for the CDR3: TGTGCCAGCGCCCAAGAACGGGGTAGCAATCAGCCCCAGCATTTT.

The chain couples TRBV5-4 to TRBJ2-1; 14 bases align to TRBD2. V shed 3 bases and J 4 bases; nucleotides not matched to a gene: 3. This CDR3 has 16 residues. The V gene's germline CDR1 is SGHNT and CDR2 YYREEE (reference sequence). Here the CDR3 reads CASSYGTSGGYNEQFF. CDR3 bases: TGTGCCAGCAGCTACGGGACTAGCGGGGGTTACAATGAGCAGTTCTTC.

This chain joins TRBV28 and TRBJ2-3, with TRBD2 identical over 9 bases. The CDR3 is made up of 15 amino acids. V dropped 7 bases and J dropped 8; count of bases not matched to a gene: 13. Germline lookup yields CDR1 MDHEN and CDR2 SYDVKM. DNA for the CDR3: TGTGCCAGCATTCCCCGCGGGAGGGCCCTCGTTACGCAGTATTTT. Translation: CASIPRGRALVTQYF. Using reference TRBV28 and TRBJ2-3 for the parts outside the CDR3, the full variable domain is DVKVTQSSRYLVKRTGEKVFLECVQDMDHENMFWYRQDPGLGLRLIYFSYDVKMKEKGDIPEGYSVSREKKERFSLILESASTNQTSMYLCASIPRGRALVTQYFGPGTRLTVL.

The chain carries TRBV28 and TRBJ2-6; 7 bases match TRBD1. V was pared by 6 bases and J by 4 bases, with 18 bases of the junction left unmatched. The CDR3 length is 19 residues. Germline V gene data show CDR1 as MDHEN and CDR2 as SYDVKM. The CDR3 DNA is TGTGCCAGCAGAAAAACCGGGACAGTCGCGTTACGGGGGGCCAACGTCCTGACTTTC. It codes for CASRKTGTVALRGANVLTF.

This clone has a single count. The DNA of the CDR3 is TGTGCCAGCGGAGCGGCCTCTTACACCGGGGAGCTGTTTTTT. Its protein product is CASGAASYTGELFF. J is TRBJ2-2 and V is TRBV9; D perhaps matches TRBD2 (5 bases). CDR3 length: 14 amino acids. The germline V gene encodes CDR1 SGDLS and CDR2 YYNGEE. The ends were cut back, 7 bases at V and 3 bases at J, with 13 bases in the middle.

This chain connects TRBV27 to TRBJ1-2; D remains ambiguous. V was pared by 1 base and J by 8 bases, with 11 bases between. This CDR3 comprises 13 residues. The germline V gene encodes CDR1 MNHEY and CDR2 SMNVEV (reference sequence). In DNA, the CDR3 is TGTGCCAGCAGTTTATTGGCCCACCAGGGCTACACCTTC. As protein: CASSLLAHQGYTF.

The V and J genes are TRBV7-8 and TRBJ2-1, with 10 nucleotides matching TRBD2. V dropped 4 bases and J dropped 5; count of bases not matched to a gene: 8. The CDR3 sequence is 16 residues long. Germline CDR1 SGHVS, CDR2 FQNEAQ. The CDR3 region is CASSSKREGENNEQFF. The CDR3 bases are TGTGCCAGCAGCTCAAAGCGGGAGGGCGAGAACAATGAGCAGTTCTTC.

The rearrangement links TRBV18 to TRBJ1-5; D unclear. The CDR3 contains 13 residues. Trimming removed 3 bases from V and 1 base from J, with 4 bases in between. CDR1 KGHSH and CDR2 LQKENI come from the germline V gene. This CDR3 is CASSPRSNQPQHF. The DNA of the CDR3 is TGTGCCAGCTCACCGAGAAGCAATCAGCCCCAGCATTTT.

The J gene is TRBJ2-1, the V gene TRBV7-9, with 11 bases identical to TRBD2. The CDR3 spans 17 residues. Germline assignment: CDR1 SEHNR and CDR2 FQNEAQ (reference sequence). J was trimmed by 9 bases and V by 0 bases; bases with no gene match: 10. This CDR3 reads CASSLAGSGRVAAEQFF. The CDR3 region has the DNA TGTGCCAGCAGCTTAGCAGGTAGCGGGAGGGTAGCGGCTGAGCAGTTCTTC.

The V call is TRBV4-2, the J call TRBJ2-1; the match to TRBD2 covers 8 bases. The ends lost 2 bases at V and 5 bases at J; junction bases unmatched: 8. This CDR3 is 16 amino acids long. CDR1 is LGHNA and CDR2 is YNFKEQ in the germline V gene. CDR3 coding DNA: TGTGCCAGCAGCCAACCTGGGACTAGTTTCAACAATGAGCAGTTCTTC. Its translation: CASSQPGTSFNNEQFF.

The chain combines TRBV10-1 with TRBJ2-4; TRBD1 or TRBD2 may be the D gene (5 bases each). Trimming removed 4 bases from V and 7 bases from J, with 17 bases in between. Germline CDR1 and CDR2: WNHNN and SYGVQD (reference sequence). The CDR3 has 15 amino acids. The CDR3 loop reads CASSALGPTGNIQYF. The CDR3 DNA is TGCGCCAGCAGTGCCTTGGGACCGACCGGGAACATTCAGTACTTC.